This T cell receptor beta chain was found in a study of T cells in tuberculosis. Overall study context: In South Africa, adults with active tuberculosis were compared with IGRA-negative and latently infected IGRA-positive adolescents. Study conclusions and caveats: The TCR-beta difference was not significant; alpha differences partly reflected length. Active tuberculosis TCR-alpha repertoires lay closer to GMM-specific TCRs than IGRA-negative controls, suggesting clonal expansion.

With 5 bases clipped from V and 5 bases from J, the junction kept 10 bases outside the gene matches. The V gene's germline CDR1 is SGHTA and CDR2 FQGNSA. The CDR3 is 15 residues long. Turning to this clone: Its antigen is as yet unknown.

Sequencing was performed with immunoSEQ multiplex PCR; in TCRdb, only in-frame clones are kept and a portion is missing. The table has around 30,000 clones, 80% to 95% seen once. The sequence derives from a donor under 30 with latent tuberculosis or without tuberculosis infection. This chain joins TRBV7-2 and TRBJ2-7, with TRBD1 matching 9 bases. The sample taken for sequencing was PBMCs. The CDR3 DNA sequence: TGTGCCAGCAGCCCAGGACAGGGGCGACGGCACGAGCAGTACTTC. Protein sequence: CASSPGQGRRHEQYF.